The clone carrying this T cell receptor (beta chain) was counted only a few times. Its target is unknown. The data belong to a study of CD8 T cells in ankylosing spondylitis. General observations from the study: Reports of some motif variants in reactive arthritis synovial fluid and blood predate this one. A TCR beta motif of seven or eight highly homologous variants appeared characteristic of ankylosing spondylitis blood. Enrichment of disease-linked clones was reportedly significant in matched ankylosing spondylitis synovial fluid.

This CDR3 comprises 14 residues. Germline V gives CDR1 LNHNV, CDR2 YYDKDF (reference sequence). V lost 4 bases to trimming and J lost 8 bases, with 14 bases between them. Each CDR3 protein gets one entry after TCRdb re-called the 5' RACE reads with MiXCR. The sample has approximately 400,000 distinct CDR3 sequences; approximately 17% are singletons. This TCR was sampled from a male donor with ankylosing spondylitis. The source material was blood, either unsorted or a sorted T cell fraction (not recorded which). This chain uses TRBV15 with TRBJ1-4; D uncertain. Here the CDR3 reads CATSKRRTGEKLFF. In DNA, the CDR3 is TGTGCCACCAGCAAGAGGAGGACGGGGGAAAAACTGTTTTTT.